This T cell receptor (beta chain) was recorded in a study of shared clonotypes between healthy human individuals. The overall study: The study enrolled a couple of women and a few men aged 18 to 49. Study observations and caveats: Collection of samples was limited to blood; tissue repertoires likely differ.

With 4 bases clipped from V and 2 bases from J, the junction kept 12 bases outside the gene matches. CDR3 length: 16 residues. The germline CDR1 and CDR2 sequences are SGHRS and YFSETQ. Clones were read by immunoSEQ multiplex PCR, and TCRdb kept only the in-frame ones, dropping some. Of roughly 650,000 clones in the sample, about 97% were seen once. Only Caucasian adults living in Nashville, Tennessee made up the donor group. A word on this clone: Its antigen is unidentified.

Sequencing was carried out using naive CD4+ T cells sorted from blood. Subset of the sample: CD45RA+ positively selected. This chain connects TRBV5-1 to TRBJ2-7; the match to TRBD1 covers 7 bases. The source of this sequence is a woman aged 25 to 39 in good health. CDR3 in amino acids: CASSVTWDRKAYEQYF. As DNA, the CDR3 is TGCGCCAGCAGCGTGACTTGGGACAGAAAAGCCTACGAGCAGTACTTC.